These 26 T cell receptor beta chains came from one sample sequenced in a study of blood T cells in healthy people across ages. A second PCR of 7 to 11 cycles used a sample-barcoded 5' primer and a J-beta primer mix. Using its own MiXCR run on the 5' RACE reads, TCRdb lists one record per CDR3 protein. The sample records some 920,000 distinct CDR3 sequences, approximately 50% being singletons. Sample: blood. Source of these receptors: an older woman in good health.

The chain recombines TRBV6-2 or TRBV6-3 with TRBJ1-5; no firm D call. Trimming removed 7 bases at V and 3 bases at J, with 7 bases between. The CDR3 spans 12 residues. Germline CDR1 and CDR2: MNHEY and SVGEGT. The CDR3 reads CASTRLNQPQHF. CDR3 coding DNA: TGTGCCAGCACCCGGCTCAATCAGCCCCAGCATTTT.

The J gene is TRBJ2-7, the V gene TRBV6-5; D unclear. Trimming stripped 4 bases from V and 5 bases from J, with 15 bases between. The CDR3 loop spans 14 amino acids. Germline V gives CDR1 MNHEY, CDR2 SVGAGI. CDR3 sequence reads: CASSSVTSGDEQYF. Here the CDR3 DNA reads TGTGCCAGCAGTTCCGTAACGAGTGGTGACGAGCAGTACTTC.

The V call is TRBV6-2 or TRBV6-3, the J call TRBJ2-4, with D possibly matching TRBD2 (5 bases). CDR1 and CDR2 (germline): MNHEY, SVGEGT. CDR3 length: 14 amino acids. Trimming took off 6 bases at V and 6 bases at J, with 15 bases between the two ends. CDR3: CASSQTGRLNIQYF. The CDR3 DNA is TGTGCCAGCAGCCAAACTGGGAGACTAAACATTCAGTACTTC.

This clonotype was detected only a few times. V and J are TRBV15 and TRBJ2-5; 7 bases match TRBD1. This CDR3 spans 14 amino acids. Per the germline V gene, CDR1 is LNHNV and CDR2 is YYDKDF (reference sequence). V trimming: 1 base; J trimming: 5 bases; junction bases outside the gene matches: 4. The CDR3 spells CATSRGGDSETQYF. The CDR3 DNA reads as TGTGCCACCAGCAGAGGTGGGGACAGCGAGACCCAGTACTTC.

V is TRBV7-2 and J is TRBJ2-3, with 7 bases lining up with TRBD1. In germline, CDR1 is SGHTA, CDR2 FQGNSA. J gave up 5 bases and V 5 bases, and 4 bases lay outside the gene matches. The CDR3 contains 13 residues. The DNA for the CDR3 is TGTGCCAGCAGCATGAGGGACAGAGATACGCAGTATTTT. Translated, it gives CASSMRDRDTQYF.

CDR3 loop: CASRRGGQFYEQYF. CDR3 nucleotide sequence: TGTGCCAGCCGCCGAGGGGGTCAGTTTTACGAGCAGTACTTC. The chain carries TRBV28 and TRBJ2-5, with D possibly TRBD1 on 6 matching bases. The J call may be wrong; the DNA end is better matched by TRBJ2-7. The CDR3 has 14 residues. CDR1 is MDHEN, CDR2 SYDVKM, per germline.

The chain uses TRBV3-1 and TRBJ2-1; D remains unclear. Germline V CDR1 and CDR2: LGHDT, YNNKEL (reference sequence). The CDR3 has 16 amino acids. Trimming pared 2 bases from V and 0 bases from J, leaving 11 bases between. The CDR3 is CASSQPSRSSYNEQFF. DNA of the CDR3: TGTGCCAGCAGCCAACCCTCGCGGAGCTCCTACAATGAGCAGTTCTTC.

The chain employs TRBV29-1 and TRBJ2-3; TRBD2 matches 11 bases. The V gene's germline CDR1 is SQVTM and CDR2 ANQGSEA. This CDR3 region has 15 residues. Losses at the gene ends were 3 bases for V and 1 base for J; bases not matched to a gene: 3. The CDR3 DNA reads as TGCAGCGTTGATACTAGCGGGAGTGGCACAGATACGCAGTATTTT. Amino acid sequence: CSVDTSGSGTDTQYF.

The V gene is TRBV6-1, the J gene TRBJ2-1, with TRBD1 matching over 7 bases. V dropped 5 bases and J dropped 10; count of bases not matched to a gene: 5. The CDR3 covers 12 residues. The germline V gene encodes CDR1 MNHNS and CDR2 SASEGT. As DNA, the CDR3 is TGTGCCAGCAGTAAGGGACAGACGGAGCAGTTCTTC. It specifies CASSKGQTEQFF.

CDR3 nucleotides: TGTGCCACCCAGTCGGGGGGCAGGGAGACCCAGTACTTC. This encodes CATQSGGRETQYF. The rearrangement links TRBV28 to TRBJ2-5; D perhaps matches TRBD2 (7 bases). The germline CDR1 and CDR2 sequences are MDHEN and SYDVKM. The V end was cut by 10 bases, the J end by 5 bases, with 17 bases between. This CDR3 comprises 13 residues.

The rearrangement links TRBV7-9 to TRBJ2-1; D unclear. Between the trimmed V and J ends, which lost 5 bases and 6 bases, there was a span of 17 bases. The CDR3 is 15 residues long. In germline, CDR1 is SEHNR, CDR2 FQNEAQ (reference sequence). CDR3 sequence: CASSPKARLSNEQFF. As DNA, the CDR3 is TGTGCCAGCAGCCCTAAGGCCCGGCTATCCAATGAGCAGTTCTTC.

V usage is TRBV29-1 and J usage is TRBJ2-5, with D possibly called TRBD1 or TRBD2 (7 bases each). CDR3 length: 13 amino acids. Germline V CDR1 and CDR2: SQVTM, ANQGSEA. Trimming pared 4 bases from V and 5 bases from J, leaving 14 bases between. DNA of the CDR3: TGCAGCGTTGCCCAGGGGGGGTACGAGACCCAGTACTTC. Translation gives CSVAQGGYETQYF.

This clonotype was counted many times. The rearrangement links TRBV20-1 to TRBJ2-7; D possibly corresponds to TRBD1 (5 bases). Germline CDR1 reads DFQATT; CDR2 reads SNEGSKA (reference sequence). Trimming stripped 0 bases from V and 6 bases from J, with 18 bases between. There are 15 residues in the CDR3. The CDR3 coding sequence is TGCAGTGCTAGAGATCTCAGGGCTTCGGTTTCCGAGCAGTACTTC. Encoded protein: CSARDLRASVSEQYF.

The DNA for the CDR3 is TGTGCCAGCAGCCCGAGGGGGGTAGCCGAAAACATTCAGTACTTC. It translates to CASSPRGVAENIQYF. This chain links TRBV21-1 with TRBJ2-7; TRBD1, the table's D call, was not compared with the DNA. The tail of the sequence fits TRBJ2-4 better, so the J call may be wrong. TRBV21-1 is deemed a pseudogene. CDR3 length equals 15 residues.

As concerns this clonotype: The junction departs from germline at one end; a sequencing error may be responsible. This chain connects TRBV7-2 to TRBJ2-4, with 10 bases matching TRBD1. This CDR3 contains 16 residues. Germline V CDR1 and CDR2: SGHTA, FQGNSA. The CDR3 is CASSLKGAGQGHIRYF. CDR3 sequence (DNA): TGTGCCAGCAGCTTAAAGGGAGCGGGACAGGGGCACATTCGGTACTTC.

The rearrangement joins TRBV6-5 to TRBJ2-5; TRBD1 aligns across 11 bases. The CDR3 is 15 amino acids. Germline lookup yields CDR1 MNHEY and CDR2 SVGAGI. The trim removed 5 bases at V and 13 bases at J, leaving 15 bases unmatched. This CDR3 is CASSPLRTGGHERYF. The CDR3 nucleotides read TGTGCCAGCAGTCCCCTCCGGACAGGGGGCCACGAGCGGTACTTC.

The chain joins TRBV15 to TRBJ2-1, with D possibly being TRBD1 (5 bases). CDR3 length: 15 residues. Trimming took 3 bases from V and 3 from J, leaving 12 bases between them. In germline, CDR1 is LNHNV, CDR2 YYDKDF (reference sequence). Written as DNA, the CDR3 is TGTGCCACCAGCAGTCAAAGGGGTATCTACAATGAGCAGTTCTTC. Residues: CATSSQRGIYNEQFF.

This clonotype was found a few times. At one boundary the junction diverges from the germline segment, which might be a read error. The chain carries TRBV7-2 and TRBJ2-7; D not resolved. This CDR3 is built from 11 residues. Germline V gene sequence: CDR1 SGHTA, CDR2 FQGNSA. The CDR3, as DNA: TGTGCCGGCAGCTTAGACTACGAGCAGTACTTC. This sequence encodes CAGSLDYEQYF.

This chain links TRBV5-6 with TRBJ2-1; 10 nucleotides line up with TRBD2. The CDR3 is made up of 17 amino acids. V lost 7 bases and J lost 0; bases outside the gene matches: 10. Germline CDR1 is SGHDT and CDR2 is YYEEEE. The CDR3 loop reads CASFGTSEPRSYNEQFF. The CDR3, as DNA: TGTGCCAGCTTCGGGACTAGCGAGCCTCGCTCCTACAATGAGCAGTTCTTC. The complete variable domain, with remaining parts taken from reference TRBV5-6 and TRBJ2-1, reads DAGVTQSPTHLIKTRGQQVTLRCSPKSGHDTVSWYQQALGQGPQFIFQYYEEEERQRGNFPDRFSGHQFPNYSSELNVNALLLGDSALYLCASFGTSEPRSYNEQFFGPGTRLTVL.

The rearrangement uses TRBV12-3 or TRBV12-4 and TRBJ2-7; D is perhaps TRBD2 (5 bases). Trimming removed 4 bases at V and 2 bases at J, with 12 bases between. The CDR3 length is 14 residues. CDR3 sequence (DNA): TGTGCCAGCAGTTCCGGGGAAGCGACCTACGAGCAGTACTTC. Translating gives CASSSGEATYEQYF.

The rearrangement links TRBV4-1 to TRBJ2-1; TRBD2 matches 7 bases. In germline, CDR1 is MGHRA, CDR2 YSYEKL. The ends lost 3 bases at V and 6 bases at J; junction bases unmatched: 5. The CDR3 is 14 amino acids. CDR3 nucleotide sequence: TGCGCCAGCAGCCACTCGACTAGCCCCAATGAGCAGTTCTTC. Its translation: CASSHSTSPNEQFF.

The table lists this clonotype with many counts. This sequence joins TRBV11-2 and TRBJ1-1, with TRBD1 matching over 8 bases. There are 14 residues in the CDR3. V lost 4 bases, J lost 0 bases, and 1 base stayed unmatched. From germline, CDR1 is SGHAT and CDR2 FQNNGV. CDR3 sequence: CASSWTGLNTEAFF. The CDR3 nucleotides read TGTGCCAGCAGCTGGACAGGGTTGAACACTGAAGCTTTCTTT.

This clonotype was observed a few times. The chain recombines TRBV11-2 with TRBJ2-7; D gene unclear. Trimming removed 6 bases at V and 1 base at J, with 10 bases between. CDR1 is SGHAT and CDR2 is FQNNGV in the germline V gene. This CDR3 spans 13 amino acids. The CDR3 is CASRQTKSYEQYF. CDR3 in DNA: TGTGCCAGCAGGCAGACGAAATCCTACGAGCAGTACTTC.

The chain joins TRBV30 to TRBJ1-2; no clear D. Trimming cost V 4 bases and J 5 bases, with 8 bases left between them. CDR1 GTSNPN and CDR2 SVGIG come from the germline V gene (reference sequence). The CDR3 sequence is 11 residues long. The CDR3 region is CAWKAGYGYTF. The CDR3 DNA follows: TGTGCCTGGAAGGCAGGTTATGGCTACACCTTC.

The chain recombines TRBV20-1 with TRBJ2-7; no clear D. V lost 2 bases to trimming and J lost 3 bases, with 17 bases between them. The CDR3 sequence is 15 residues long. Germline CDR1 is DFQATT and CDR2 is SNEGSKA (reference sequence). The CDR3 loop reads CSARPVYGGRYEQYF. CDR3 nucleotide sequence: TGCAGTGCTAGACCAGTTTATGGCGGACGCTACGAGCAGTACTTC.

The V gene is TRBV6-5, the J gene TRBJ2-7, with 11 bases identical to TRBD2. CDR3 length: 15 amino acids. Losses at the gene ends were 2 bases for V and 0 bases for J; bases not matched to a gene: 0. The germline CDR1 and CDR2 sequences are MNHEY and SVGAGI. CDR3 amino acids: CASSYTSGSSYEQYF. The CDR3 nucleotides are TGTGCCAGCAGTTACACTAGCGGGAGCTCCTACGAGCAGTACTTC.